These 23 T cell receptor beta chains originate from one sample sequenced in a study of technical replicates of blood from a handful of donors. This table comes from immunoSEQ multiplex PCR, and its TCRdb copy is limited to in-frame clones, with some not included. This table has around 80,000 clones, over 95% appearing once. Sequenced: T cells isolated from PBMCs. The receptors were gathered from a human donor in good health.

The gene calls are TRBV19 and TRBJ1-1, with a weak D call TRBD1 (6 bases). V was clipped by 4 bases and J by 1 base, with 13 bases between them. Germline V gene lookup returns CDR1 LNHDA and CDR2 SQIVND (reference sequence). The CDR3 is 15 amino acids. The CDR3 DNA sequence: TGTGCCAGTAGTAGAGACCCGACAGGGAACACTGAAGCTTTCTTT. This translates into CASSRDPTGNTEAFF.

This chain connects TRBV4-1 to TRBJ2-7; D is perhaps TRBD1 (6 bases). CDR3 length equals 16 residues. Germline V gives CDR1 MGHRA, CDR2 YSYEKL. Trimming cost V 1 base and J 4 bases, with 17 bases left between them. The CDR3 DNA follows: TGCGCCAGCAGCCAAGGCGGTGTGACAGGAGGATACGAGCAGTACTTC. Amino acids: CASSQGGVTGGYEQYF.

This chain joins TRBV5-1 and TRBJ2-1; perhaps TRBD2 as D (6 bases). The CDR3 length is 13 residues. Germline V gene data show CDR1 as SGHRS and CDR2 as YFSETQ. The germline V and J ends were trimmed by 3 bases and 7 bases, with 11 bases remaining between them. CDR3 amino acids: CASSSVAENEQFF. DNA of the CDR3: TGCGCCAGCAGCTCCGTAGCGGAGAATGAGCAGTTCTTC.

This rearrangement joins TRBV28 to TRBJ2-1, with 7 positions matching TRBD1. CDR1 and CDR2 from the germline V gene are MDHEN and SYDVKM. The V gene end was trimmed by 2 bases and the J gene end by 15 bases; junction bases not matched to a gene: 16. The CDR3 length is 15 residues. The CDR3 DNA reads as TGTGCCAGCAGTTTAGGGACAGCCAGGGTAACGCTGTGGTTCTTC. Its protein is CASSLGTARVTLWFF.

V and J are TRBV6-1 and TRBJ2-2; 9 bases are shared with TRBD1. The CDR3 covers 16 residues. The trim removed 3 bases at V and 8 bases at J, leaving 10 bases unmatched. Germline V gene lookup returns CDR1 MNHNS and CDR2 SASEGT. The CDR3 region is CASSDSGTGRRGELFF. In DNA form, the CDR3 reads TGTGCCAGCAGTGATTCAGGGACAGGGAGAAGAGGGGAGCTGTTTTTT.

The chain employs TRBV2 and TRBJ2-2, with 7 bases lining up with TRBD1. CDR3 length: 15 residues. J was trimmed by 4 bases and V by 5 bases; bases with no gene match: 7. Germline V gives CDR1 SNHLY, CDR2 FYNNEI. This CDR3 is CASSPTTGSTGELFF. DNA for the CDR3: TGTGCCAGCAGTCCTACGACAGGGAGCACCGGGGAGCTGTTTTTT.

The chain combines TRBV4-2 with TRBJ2-7; the match to TRBD2 covers 9 bases. CDR1 and CDR2 (germline): LGHNA, YNFKEQ. This CDR3 has 15 residues. J lost 2 bases, V lost 3 bases, and 5 bases had no gene match. This CDR3 reads CASSQGIAGAYEQYF. DNA of the CDR3: TGTGCCAGCAGCCAGGGTATAGCGGGAGCCTACGAGCAGTACTTC.

The V call is TRBV2, the J call TRBJ1-5; no clear D. With 6 bases removed from V and 0 bases from J, the gap between germline ends came to 9 bases. The CDR3 is 14 amino acids. Germline CDR1 is SNHLY and CDR2 is FYNNEI. DNA for the CDR3: TGTGCCAGCAGCCAGGAAAATAGCAATCAGCCCCAGCATTTT. Its protein is CASSQENSNQPQHF.

In its sample, this clone was seen once. The V gene is TRBV7-2, the J gene TRBJ2-1; 8 bases align to TRBD2. The CDR3 spans 17 residues. With 5 bases clipped from V and 5 bases from J, the junction kept 14 bases outside the gene matches. CDR1 is SGHTA and CDR2 is FQGNSA in the germline V gene. This CDR3 reads CASSTRGGRDINNEQFF. Written as DNA, the CDR3 is TGTGCCAGCAGCACCCGGGGGGGACGGGACATAAACAATGAGCAGTTCTTC.

The chain employs TRBV30 and TRBJ1-2; the D gene is possibly TRBD1 (6 bases). Germline-derived CDR1 and CDR2 are GTSNPN and SVGIG (reference sequence). CDR3 size: 13 residues. The V and J ends lost 3 bases and 3 bases respectively, with 11 bases between them. CDR3 in amino acids: CAWRQGPDYGYTF. The CDR3 DNA reads TGTGCCTGGAGACAGGGCCCCGACTATGGCTACACCTTC. Supplemented by reference TRBV30 and TRBJ1-2, the full variable domain reads SQTIHQWPATLVQPVGSPLSLECTVEGTSNPNLYWYRQAAGRGLQLLFYSVGIGQISSEVPQNLSASRPQDRQFILSSKKLLLSDSGFYLCAWRQGPDYGYTFGSGTRLTVV.

The chain recombines TRBV16 with TRBJ1-3; 7 nucleotides match TRBD1. The CDR3 runs 19 residues. Trimming removed 0 bases from V and 4 bases from J; junction bases left unmatched: 15. Germline CDR1 KGHSY, CDR2 FQNENV. The CDR3, as DNA: TGTGCCAGCAGCCAATCAATAATATCGACAGGGCTGGAAGGAAACACCATATATTTT. This encodes CASSQSIISTGLEGNTIYF. Complete variable domain (other parts from reference TRBV16 and TRBJ1-3): GEEVAQTPKHLVRGEGQKAKLYCAPIKGHSYVFWYQQVLKNEFKFLISFQNENVFDETGMPKERFSAKCLPNSPCSLEIQATKLEDSAVYFCASSQSIISTGLEGNTIYFGEGSWLTVV.

This chain connects TRBV27 to TRBJ1-5; the match to TRBD1 covers 9 bases. The CDR3 sequence is 14 residues long. J lost 4 bases, V lost 6 bases, and 4 bases had no gene match. The V gene's germline CDR1 is MNHEY and CDR2 SMNVEV (reference sequence). The CDR3 loop is CASRGTGRNQPQHF. The CDR3 DNA follows: TGTGCCAGCAGGGGGACAGGGAGGAATCAGCCCCAGCATTTT.

The CDR3 is CSVDRQNTEAFF. The CDR3 DNA reads as TGCAGCGTTGATCGACAGAACACTGAAGCTTTCTTT. The V call is TRBV29-1, the J call TRBJ1-1; D uncertain. CDR1 SQVTM and CDR2 ANQGSEA come from the germline V gene. The V end was cut by 3 bases, the J end by 1 base, with 6 bases between. The CDR3 runs to 12 residues. The full variable domain, its missing parts supplied by reference TRBV29-1 and TRBJ1-1, is SAVISQKPSRDICQRGTSLTIQCQVDSQVTMMFWYRQQPGQSLTLIATANQGSEATYESGFVIDKFPISRPNLTFSTLTVSNMSPEDSSIYLCSVDRQNTEAFFGQGTRLTVV.

The CDR3 spells CASRPQQGRTEAFF. CDR3 nucleotides: TGTGCCAGCAGACCTCAACAGGGAAGGACTGAAGCTTTCTTT. The chain is built from TRBV6-1 and TRBJ1-1; weak D call: TRBD1 (6 bases). This CDR3 comprises 14 residues. V was pared by 6 bases and J by 5 bases, with 16 bases between. Germline loops: CDR1 MNHNS, CDR2 SASEGT.

This chain connects TRBV4-2 to TRBJ2-7; D is perhaps TRBD2 (6 bases). The CDR3 spans 20 residues. CDR1 is LGHNA and CDR2 is YNFKEQ in the germline V gene. The V end was cut by 1 base, the J end by 2 bases, with 27 bases between. The CDR3 DNA sequence: TGTGCCAGCAGCCAAGGGCCGGCGGGGAATGATGGAGGCCCTCCCTACGAGCAGTACTTC. Encoded protein: CASSQGPAGNDGGPPYEQYF.

This sequence joins TRBV5-1 and TRBJ1-5; perhaps TRBD1 as D (6 bases). Looked up from germline, CDR1 is SGHRS and CDR2 is YFSETQ. With 1 base removed from V and 1 base from J, the gap between germline ends came to 9 bases. This CDR3 has 15 residues. The CDR3 coding sequence is TGCGCCAGCAGCTTGTCAGGGGAGAGCAATCAGCCCCAGCATTTT. Protein sequence: CASSLSGESNQPQHF.

V is TRBV2 and J is TRBJ2-4, with 8 bases aligning to TRBD2. Germline CDR1 is SNHLY and CDR2 is FYNNEI. The CDR3 contains 15 residues. Trimming at V came to 9 bases and at J to 5 bases, leaving 12 bases not matched to a gene. The CDR3 protein is CARLEDGGGENIQYF. The CDR3 DNA reads as TGTGCCAGACTGGAGGACGGGGGGGGAGAAAACATTCAGTACTTC.

The V gene is TRBV5-4, the J gene TRBJ2-3, with 10 bases lining up with TRBD1. The CDR3 consists of 13 residues. Germline CDR1 is SGHNT and CDR2 is YYREEE (reference sequence). V was pared by 9 bases and J by 6 bases, with 7 bases of the junction left unmatched. The CDR3 reads CATRDRGPDTQYF. The CDR3 bases are TGTGCCACCCGGGACAGGGGCCCCGATACGCAGTATTTT.

This sequence joins TRBV4-3 and TRBJ2-1, with TRBD1 matching 7 bases. Germline CDR1 LGHNA, CDR2 YSLEER. With V trimmed by 1 base and J by 0 bases, 6 bases remained unmatched. The CDR3 extends over 17 amino acids. The CDR3 coding sequence is TGCGCCAGCAGCCAAGTTCTTCGGGACAGCTCCTACAATGAGCAGTTCTTC. It translates to CASSQVLRDSSYNEQFF.

The chain combines TRBV28 with TRBJ1-1, with D possibly TRBD1 on 6 matching bases. CDR1 MDHEN and CDR2 SYDVKM come from the germline V gene. This CDR3 region has 17 residues. V was cut by 6 bases and J by 0 bases, with 20 bases left in between. The CDR3 DNA reads as TGTGCCAGCAGAAGACCCGGGACAAGTATTATGAACACTGAAGCTTTCTTT. The encoded protein is CASRRPGTSIMNTEAFF.

V and J are TRBV27 and TRBJ1-5; a weak D match, TRBD1 (6 bases). This CDR3 is built from 15 residues. Germline V CDR1 and CDR2: MNHEY, SMNVEV (reference sequence). Trimming cost V 6 bases and J 11 bases, with 23 bases left between them. CDR3 in DNA: TGTGCCAGCAGAGGAAATAACGCAGGGGAGAGGTCCCAGCATTTT. It encodes CASRGNNAGERSQHF.

The chain employs TRBV18 and TRBJ2-7, with D possibly TRBD1 on 5 matching bases. The germline V gene encodes CDR1 KGHSH and CDR2 LQKENI. There are 11 residues in the CDR3. V was trimmed by 2 bases and J by 12 bases, leaving 11 bases between them. The CDR3 loop is CASSPGADRYF. The CDR3 nucleotides are TGTGCCAGCTCACCAGGGGCAGATCGGTACTTC.

The chain combines TRBV2 with TRBJ2-7, with 7 bases fitting TRBD2. In germline, CDR1 is SNHLY, CDR2 FYNNEI. The CDR3 contains 14 residues. J lost 3 bases, V lost 4 bases, and 6 bases had no gene match. CDR3 sequence (DNA): TGTGCCAGCAGTGTAGGAGCGGGAATCTACGAGCAGTACTTC. Protein product: CASSVGAGIYEQYF.